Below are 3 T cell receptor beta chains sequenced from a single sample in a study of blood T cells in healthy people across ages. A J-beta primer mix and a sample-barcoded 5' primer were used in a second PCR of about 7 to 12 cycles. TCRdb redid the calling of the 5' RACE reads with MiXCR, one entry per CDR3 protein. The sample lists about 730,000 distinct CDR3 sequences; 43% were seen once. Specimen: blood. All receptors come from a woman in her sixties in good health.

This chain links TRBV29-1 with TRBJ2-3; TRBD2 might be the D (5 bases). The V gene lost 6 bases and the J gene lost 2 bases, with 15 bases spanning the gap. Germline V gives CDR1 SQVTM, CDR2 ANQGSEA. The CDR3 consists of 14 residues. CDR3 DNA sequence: TGCAGCGTGCTAGAGGGCGCCTCCACAGATACGCAGTATTTT. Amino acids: CSVLEGASTDTQYF.

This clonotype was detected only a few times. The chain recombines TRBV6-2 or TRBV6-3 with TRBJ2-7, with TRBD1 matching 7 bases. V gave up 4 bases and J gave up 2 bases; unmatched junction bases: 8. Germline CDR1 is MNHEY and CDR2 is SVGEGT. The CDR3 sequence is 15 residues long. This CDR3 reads CASSSETGIPYEQYF. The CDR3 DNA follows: TGTGCCAGCAGTTCCGAGACAGGGATCCCCTACGAGCAGTACTTC.

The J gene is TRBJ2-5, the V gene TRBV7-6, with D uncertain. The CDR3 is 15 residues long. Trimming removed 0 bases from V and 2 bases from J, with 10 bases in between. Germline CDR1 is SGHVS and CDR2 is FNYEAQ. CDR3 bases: TGTGCCAGCAGCTTAGCAGGGATCCCACAAGAGACCCAGTACTTC. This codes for CASSLAGIPQETQYF.